These T cell receptor beta chains were read from a single sample in a study of metastatic and nonmetastatic thyroid tumors. TCRdb ran MiXCR on the PCR reads. The sample lists tens of thousands of clones, approximately 15% seen once, with approximately 20% in the top ten. Material: blood. Receptors were obtained from a female donor with papillary thyroid cancer or a benign thyroid nodule (not recorded which). Some clones in this sample may be carry-over from other donors' samples. Each CDR3 is given with its conserved first and last residue. Each record gives: clone size, J gene, V gene, D gene, CDR3 protein, CDR3 DNA. D genes are given only for firm matches. The size of a clone is reported for some rows only, either as once, few or many, or as a class for expanded clones.

once | TRBJ2-1 | TRBV11-2 | . | CASSYSLGSYNEQFF | TGTGCCAGCAGTTATAGTTTGGGCTCCTACAATGAGCAGTTCTTC
many | TRBJ2-3 | TRBV19 | TRBD2 | CASSSSGGTDTQYF | TGTGCCAGTAGTAGTAGCGGGGGCACAGATACGCAGTATTTT
many | TRBJ1-5 | TRBV19 | TRBD1 | CASSIGQGRSQPQHF | TGTGCCAGTAGTATAGGACAGGGAAGAAGTCAGCCCCAGCATTTT
many | TRBJ1-3 | TRBV2 | . | CASTLDIKDGNTIYF | TGTGCCAGCACCCTGGATATTAAGGATGGAAACACCATATATTTT
few | TRBJ2-7 | TRBV2 | . | CASRAWTATYEQYF | TGTGCCAGCAGGGCCTGGACGGCCACCTACGAGCAGTACTTC
many | TRBJ2-5 | TRBV19 | . | CASSIGTGGGETQYF | TGTGCCAGTAGTATCGGAACAGGGGGGGGAGAGACCCAGTACTTC
many | TRBJ2-3 | TRBV11-2 | . | CASSLRDSTDTQYF | TGTGCCAGCAGCTTAAGGGACAGCACAGATACGCAGTATTTT
. | TRBJ1-3 | TRBV7-9 | . | CASSLGWPSGNTIYF | TGTGCCAGCAGCTTAGGGTGGCCCTCTGGAAACACCATATATTTT
. | TRBJ1-4 | TRBV5-1 | TRBD1 | CASSSGQVEEKLFF | TGCGCCAGCAGCTCAGGACAGGTTGAGGAAAAACTGTTTTTT
. | TRBJ2-1 | TRBV20-1 | . | CSAFYNEQFF | TGCAGTGCTTTCTACAATGAGCAGTTCTTC
many | TRBJ1-1 | TRBV3-1 | TRBD1 | CASLQGGEGTEAFF | TGTGCCAGTTTACAGGGGGGCGAGGGCACTGAAGCTTTCTTT
many | TRBJ1-1 | TRBV2 | . | CASSGGRGNTEAFF | TGTGCCAGCAGTGGTGGGAGAGGGAACACTGAAGCTTTCTTT
. | TRBJ2-5 | TRBV20-1 | TRBD1 | CSARSTGEGETQYF | TGCAGTGCTAGATCAACAGGGGAAGGAGAGACCCAGTACTTC
many | TRBJ2-2 | TRBV29-1 | . | CSVGEGGLAGELFF | TGCAGCGTCGGCGAGGGGGGGTTGGCCGGGGAGCTGTTTTTT
many | TRBJ2-1 | TRBV28 | . | CASTPGSNKNEQFF | TGTGCCAGCACCCCCGGGTCTAATAAGAATGAGCAGTTCTTC
many | TRBJ1-2 | TRBV19 | . | CASSSWDSLDYGYTF | TGTGCCAGTAGTAGCTGGGACTCCCTCGACTATGGCTACACCTTC
few | TRBJ2-1 | TRBV25-1 | TRBD2 | CASSANRGGNEQFF | TGTGCCAGCAGTGCTAACCGGGGGGGTAATGAGCAGTTCTTC
many | TRBJ2-1 | TRBV10-3 | . | CAISEVRVNEQFF | TGTGCCATCAGTGAGGTGCGTGTCAATGAGCAGTTCTTC
few | TRBJ2-1 | TRBV29-1 | . | CSVRAALGGNYNEQFF | TGCAGCGTCCGTGCCGCGTTGGGCGGGAACTACAATGAGCAGTTCTTC
. | TRBJ2-1 | TRBV5-1 | . | CASSLELAYNEQFF | TGCGCCAGCAGCTTGGAACTAGCCTACAATGAGCAGTTCTTC
many | TRBJ2-1 | TRBV5-5 | . | CASSLKGGLWNEQFF | TGTGCCAGCAGCTTGAAAGGGGGGCTTTGGAATGAGCAGTTCTTC
. | TRBJ2-2 | TRBV6-1 | . | CASSARLRTNTGELFF | TGTGCCAGCAGTGCCCGACTGAGAACGAACACCGGGGAGCTGTTTTTT
. | TRBJ1-1 | TRBV20-1 | . | CSASGRVEFEAFF | TGCAGTGCTAGCGGCAGGGTAGAATTTGAAGCTTTCTTT
many | TRBJ2-3 | TRBV20-1 | TRBD2 | CSARVPLAGVNTDTQYF | TGCAGTGCTAGAGTACCATTAGCGGGAGTAAACACAGATACGCAGTATTTT
many | TRBJ1-6 | TRBV30 | . | CAWRTNSPLHF | TGTGCCTGGAGGACCAATTCACCCCTCCACTTT
. | TRBJ1-1 | TRBV28 | . | CAISLGEGAAFF | TGTGCCATCAGTCTTGGTGAAGGAGCGGCTTTCTTT
many | TRBJ2-3 | TRBV5-1 | . | CASSLAGSPSDTQYF | TGCGCCAGCAGCTTGGCCGGGTCTCCGTCCGATACGCAGTATTTT
many | TRBJ2-5 | TRBV7-9 | . | CASSLEGVETQYF | TGTGCCAGCAGCTTGGAAGGGGTAGAGACCCAGTACTTC
. | TRBJ2-1 | TRBV13 | TRBD2 | CASSVGGLAGGTSYNEQFF | TGTGCCAGCAGCGTAGGGGGACTAGCGGGGGGTACCTCCTACAATGAGCAGTTCTTC
few | TRBJ2-2 | TRBV6-1 | TRBD1 | CASSTGTGEAGELFF | TGTGCCAGCAGTACCGGGACAGGGGAGGCCGGGGAGCTGTTTTTT
many | TRBJ1-6 | TRBV7-6 | TRBD1 | CASSIGDSSDSPLHF | TGTGCCAGCAGCATAGGGGACAGCTCGGATTCACCCCTCCACTTT
medium-sized | TRBJ2-7 | TRBV6-5 | TRBD2 | CASSYRPTSGRAVEQYF | TGTGCCAGCAGTTACCGCCCGACTAGCGGGAGGGCCGTCGAGCAGTACTTC
many | TRBJ2-7 | TRBV5-1 | TRBD1 | CASSSQGLPSYEQYF | TGCGCCAGCAGCTCACAGGGGCTTCCGTCGTACGAGCAGTACTTC
many | TRBJ2-7 | TRBV6-1 | . | CASSPTEGTHEQYF | TGTGCCAGCAGCCCTACGGAAGGGACGCACGAGCAGTACTTC
. | TRBJ1-2 | TRBV11-2 | . | CASSLSRDANYGYNF | TGTGCCAGCAGCTTATCCAGGGATGCTAACTATGGCTACAACTTC
few | TRBJ2-7 | TRBV20-1 | TRBD1 | CSAETGGGYEQYF | TGCAGTGCCGAGACAGGGGGCGGCTACGAGCAGTACTTC
many | TRBJ2-2 | TRBV11-2 | TRBD2 | CASSSGTSLLSGELFF | TGTGCCAGCAGCTCTGGGACTAGCTTGCTATCCGGGGAGCTGTTTTTT
many | TRBJ2-5 | TRBV24-1 | . | CATSDGTTEKETQYF | TGTGCCACCAGTGATGGGACGACTGAGAAAGAGACCCAGTACTTC
. | TRBJ2-7 | TRBV7-8 | . | CASSLLRDGNYEQYF | TGTGCCAGCAGCTTATTACGGGACGGCAACTACGAGCAGTACTTC
few | TRBJ2-1 | TRBV6-4 | . | CASSEAVTGVDEQFF | TGTGCCAGCAGTGAGGCTGTGACGGGAGTTGATGAGCAGTTCTTC
many | TRBJ2-2 | TRBV7-9 | . | CASSLDPSVLTGELFF | TGTGCCAGCAGCTTGGACCCATCGGTGCTCACCGGGGAGCTGTTTTTT
many | TRBJ1-4 | TRBV7-6 | TRBD1 | CASSLTGGNEKLFF | TGTGCCAGCAGCTTGACAGGGGGTAATGAAAAACTGTTTTTT
many | TRBJ2-5 | TRBV2 | TRBD2 | CASSHGTSGSLETQYF | TGTGCCAGCAGTCACGGGACTAGCGGGAGTCTAGAGACCCAGTACTTC
many | TRBJ1-1 | TRBV11-3 | . | CASSLEGTLNTEAFF | TGTGCCAGCAGCTTAGAGGGGACACTGAACACTGAAGCTTTCTTT
many | TRBJ2-2 | TRBV19 | . | CASSSVEGSTGELFF | TGTGCCAGTAGTTCGGTGGAGGGGTCGACCGGGGAGCTGTTTTTT
medium-sized | TRBJ1-2 | TRBV10-3 | TRBD1 | CAISDGTGGPNYGYTF | TGTGCCATCAGCGACGGGACAGGGGGCCCTAACTATGGCTACACCTTC
many | TRBJ2-4 | TRBV6-1 | . | CASSSPSKNIQYF | TGTGCCAGCAGTTCCCCATCCAAAAACATTCAGTACTTC
many | TRBJ2-7 | TRBV12-5 | TRBD1 | CASGLAGTGFEEQYF | TGTGCTAGTGGTTTGGCCGGGACAGGGTTTGAAGAGCAGTACTTC
few | TRBJ1-2 | TRBV24-1 | . | CATSDLRQGSGYTF | TGTGCCACCAGTGATTTGCGGCAGGGGTCGGGCTACACCTTC
. | TRBJ2-7 | TRBV20-1 | . | CSARGGGDEQYF | TGCAGTGCTCGGGGTGGCGGGGACGAGCAGTACTTC
many | TRBJ1-1 | TRBV10-1 | . | CASSESVRGAEAFF | TGCGCCAGCAGTGAGTCGGTCAGGGGCGCTGAAGCTTTCTTT
many | TRBJ2-7 | TRBV13 | . | CASSLGGRSYEQYF | TGTGCCAGCAGCTTGGGAGGTAGGTCCTACGAGCAGTACTTC
many | TRBJ2-3 | TRBV6-4 | . | CASSTGFSTDTQYF | TGTGCCAGCAGTACAGGGTTCTCCACAGATACGCAGTATTTT
. | TRBJ2-3 | TRBV28 | . | CASSLPEGITDTQYF | TGTGCCAGCAGCCTACCAGAGGGAATCACAGATACGCAGTATTTT
many | TRBJ2-2 | TRBV5-1 | . | CASSLYGGANTGELFF | TGCGCCAGCAGCTTGTATGGTGGGGCGAACACCGGGGAGCTGTTTTTT
few | TRBJ2-1 | TRBV6-1 | . | CASSETAGSYNEQFF | TGTGCCAGCAGTGAAACAGCAGGGTCCTACAATGAGCAGTTCTTC
many | TRBJ1-1 | TRBV11-1 | . | CASSLAGQLNTEAFF | TGTGCCAGCAGCTTAGCTGGTCAGTTGAACACTGAAGCTTTCTTT
. | TRBJ1-3 | TRBV5-1 | TRBD1 | CASSIDGQGEITIYF | TGCGCCAGCAGCATTGATGGACAGGGTGAAATCACCATATATTTT
many | TRBJ2-5 | TRBV11-3 | TRBD1 | CASRRQGVTQYF | TGTGCCAGCAGAAGACAGGGAGTGACCCAGTACTTC
many | TRBJ2-2 | TRBV7-2 | . | CASSLISYVSNQLFF | TGTGCCAGCAGCTTAATCTCGTACGTGTCCAATCAGCTGTTTTTT